This passage covers 27 T cell receptor beta chains from one sample sequenced in a study of OX40 agonist ivuxolimab in advanced cancers. Generated by immunoSEQ multiplex PCR, the TCRdb table keeps only in-frame clones and is missing some. The sample consists of over 55,000 clones, 80% to 95% of them appearing once. Source: CD4+ or CD8+ T cells sorted from blood, taken in a trial of the OX40 agonist ivuxolimab. All receptors come from an adult with an advanced solid tumor such as melanoma, head and neck, liver or kidney cancer.

The rearrangement uses TRBV27 and TRBJ2-5; D is ambiguous. Trimming removed 4 bases from V and 0 bases from J, with 6 bases in between. The germline gives CDR1 MNHEY, CDR2 SMNVEV (reference sequence). The CDR3 extends over 13 amino acids. The CDR3 nucleotides read TGTGCCAGCAGTTACGTCTACCAAGAGACCCAGTACTTC. Protein product: CASSYVYQETQYF.

In DNA form, the CDR3 reads TGTGCCAGCAGTGAATCCACATGGAGCTCCTACAATGAGCAGTTCTTC. It specifies CASSESTWSSYNEQFF. The chain joins TRBV25-1 to TRBJ2-1; D uncertain. Per germline, CDR1 MGHDK and CDR2 SYGVNS. Trimming took off 1 base at V and 0 bases at J, with 10 bases between the two ends. CDR3 length: 16 amino acids.

This chain joins TRBV19 and TRBJ2-7; 7 bases match TRBD1. In germline, CDR1 is LNHDA, CDR2 SQIVND (reference sequence). Unmatched junction bases numbered 7, after V lost 6 bases and J lost 2 bases. The length of the CDR3 is 14 residues. The CDR3 region is CASSPGTVPYEQYF. The DNA for the CDR3 is TGTGCCAGTAGCCCCGGGACAGTCCCCTACGAGCAGTACTTC.

The chain employs TRBV28 and TRBJ1-5; 8 positions match TRBD1. After removal of 5 bases from V and 0 bases from J, the junction contained 12 bases not matched to a gene. CDR1 is MDHEN and CDR2 is SYDVKM in the germline V gene. The CDR3 totals 18 residues. CDR3 bases: TGTGCCAGCAGTCCGCGACGGACAGGGCTTTATAGCAATCAGCCCCAGCATTTT. Encoded protein: CASSPRRTGLYSNQPQHF.

This rearrangement joins TRBV30 to TRBJ1-2, with D unresolved. V lost 8 bases and J lost 4, with 20 bases in between. Germline V gene sequence: CDR1 GTSNPN, CDR2 SVGIG (reference sequence). This CDR3 has 14 residues. The CDR3 sequence: CAGGGDTGRYGYTF. In DNA, the CDR3 is TGTGCCGGCGGAGGTGACACTGGCCGCTATGGCTACACCTTC.

This clone was counted between two and nine times. The rearrangement joins TRBV5-4 to TRBJ2-2; TRBD2 aligns across 13 bases. CDR1 and CDR2 (germline): SGHNT, YYREEE (reference sequence). The CDR3 runs 15 residues. After removal of 5 bases from V and 6 bases from J, the junction contained 4 bases not matched to a gene. CDR3 coding DNA: TGTGCCAGCAGTGGACTAGCGGGAGCTTCCGGGGAGCTGTTTTTT. This gives the protein CASSGLAGASGELFF.

The rearrangement links TRBV4-2 to TRBJ2-7; 7 bases align to TRBD2. The CDR3 runs 15 residues. CDR1 and CDR2 from the germline V gene are LGHNA and YNFKEQ. Trimming took 1 base from V and 4 from J; bases not matched to a gene: 7. The CDR3 protein is CASSQVGGSLYEQYF. The CDR3 DNA reads TGTGCCAGCAGCCAAGTCGGCGGGAGTCTATACGAGCAGTACTTC.

The chain joins TRBV28 to TRBJ2-7; the match to TRBD2 covers 8 bases. Germline V gene sequence: CDR1 MDHEN, CDR2 SYDVKM. The CDR3 sequence is 13 residues long. Trimming at V came to 7 bases and at J to 2 bases, leaving 4 bases not matched to a gene. CDR3 in DNA: TGTGCCAGCAAAACGGGGGGGCCCTACGAGCAGTACTTC. This codes for CASKTGGPYEQYF.

In the case of this clone: An end of the junction differs from the germline gene, which may be a read error. Other DNA sequences within the sample encode an identical CDR3. The chain combines TRBV27 with TRBJ1-4; TRBD1 matches at 8 bases. Germline CDR1 is MNHEY and CDR2 is SMNVEV (reference sequence). The CDR3 has 14 amino acids. CDR3 loop: CASSFTGGGEKLFF. In DNA form, the CDR3 reads TGTGCCAGCAGTTTTACAGGGGGGGGTGAAAAGCTGTTTTTT.

In DNA form, the CDR3 reads TGTGCCAGCAAATCCGGGACAGGGGATAATGAGCAGTTCTTC. Protein: CASKSGTGDNEQFF. The genes are TRBV2 and TRBJ2-1, with 10 bases lining up with TRBD1. CDR3 length: 14 amino acids. Trimming cost V 7 bases and J 7 bases; bases outside gene matches: 7. CDR1 and CDR2 (germline): SNHLY, FYNNEI.

The chain uses TRBV30 and TRBJ2-1; a weak D match, TRBD1 (7 bases). V gave up 5 bases and J gave up 4 bases, with 15 bases separating them. There are 14 residues in the CDR3. Germline CDR1 and CDR2: GTSNPN and SVGIG (reference sequence). CDR3 protein: CAWGGTAVYNEQFF. As DNA, the CDR3 is TGTGCCTGGGGCGGGACAGCCGTTTACAATGAGCAGTTCTTC.

This chain links TRBV9 with TRBJ2-7; TRBD1 matches 7 bases. The CDR3 extends over 14 amino acids. CDR1 is SGDLS and CDR2 is YYNGEE in the germline V gene. V dropped 4 bases and J dropped 5; count of bases not matched to a gene: 9. The CDR3 region has the DNA TGTGCCAGCAGCCCATTACAGGGGACGGACGAGCAGTACTTC. Translated, it gives CASSPLQGTDEQYF.

The chain is built from TRBV11-1 and TRBJ2-1; 9 bases map to TRBD2. This CDR3 is 18 amino acids long. V was clipped by 5 bases and J by 1 base; unmatched bases: 12. Germline V lookup: CDR1 SGHAT, CDR2 FQDESV (reference sequence). Here the CDR3 reads CASSVPLAGAPSYNEQFF. CDR3 nucleotide sequence: TGTGCCAGCAGCGTCCCATTAGCGGGGGCCCCATCCTACAATGAGCAGTTCTTC. The full variable domain, rest sourced from reference TRBV11-1 and TRBJ2-1, is EAEVAQSPRYKITEKSQAVAFWCDPISGHATLYWYRQILGQGPELLVQFQDESVVDDSQLPKDRFSAERLKGVDSTLKIQPAELGDSAMYLCASSVPLAGAPSYNEQFFGPGTRLTVL.

This chain joins TRBV5-1 and TRBJ2-1; possibly TRBD2 for D (6 bases). V was clipped by 5 bases and J by 3 bases, with 18 bases between them. Per germline, CDR1 SGHRS and CDR2 YFSETQ. CDR3 size: 16 residues. CDR3 amino acids: CASSSLGGGDYNEQFF. The DNA for the CDR3 is TGCGCCAGCAGTTCCCTAGGTGGAGGGGACTACAATGAGCAGTTCTTC.

The chain has TRBV18 and TRBJ2-5; D not resolved. Germline CDR1 reads KGHSH; CDR2 reads LQKENI. Trimming shortened V by 3 bases and J by 2 bases, and 7 bases separated the two germline ends. The CDR3 covers 13 residues. The CDR3 DNA sequence: TGTGCCAGCTCACCTGGGGTGCAAGAGACCCAGTACTTC. Its translation is CASSPGVQETQYF.

The chain combines TRBV10-3 with TRBJ1-1; TRBD1 aligns across 9 bases. Germline CDR1 reads ENHRY; CDR2 reads SYGVKD. The CDR3 sequence is 15 residues long. Germline trimming cut 6 bases from V and 2 bases from J; bases unmatched to any gene: 7. The CDR3 DNA reads TGTGCCATCAGACTGCCGGGACAGGGCAACACTGAAGCTTTCTTT. Translation gives CAIRLPGQGNTEAFF.

J is TRBJ2-1 and V is TRBV20-1, with D uncertain. Germline V gene sequence: CDR1 DFQATT, CDR2 SNEGSKA (reference sequence). The CDR3 consists of 10 residues. V lost 1 base and J lost 15, with 10 bases in between. CDR3 coding DNA: TGCAGTGCTAGAGGACCCCCAATGTTCTTC. Translated, it gives CSARGPPMFF.

The rearrangement uses TRBV11-3 and TRBJ2-3; tentative D call: TRBD2 (5 bases). The V end was cut by 4 bases, the J end by 2 bases, with 19 bases between. Germline values: CDR1 SGHNT, CDR2 YENEEA. This CDR3 comprises 17 residues. CDR3 loop: CASSSRGRSGPTDTQYF. The CDR3 DNA reads as TGTGCCAGCAGCTCCCGGGGTAGAAGCGGACCCACAGATACGCAGTATTTT. Looking up the rest from reference TRBV11-3 and TRBJ2-3 gives the full variable domain: EAGVVQSPRYKIIEKKQPVAFWCNPISGHNTLYWYLQNLGQGPELLIRYENEEAVDDSQLPKDRFSAERLKGVDSTLKIQPAELGDSAVYLCASSSRGRSGPTDTQYFGPGTRLTVL.

The V and J genes are TRBV6-1 and TRBJ2-2, with 8 bases identical to TRBD1. This CDR3 spans 13 amino acids. Germline loops: CDR1 MNHNS, CDR2 SASEGT. The junction had 6 bases not matched to a gene; V was cut back by 10 bases and J by 5 bases. Written as DNA, the CDR3 is TGTGCCACCCGGACAGGGTGGACCGGGGAGCTGTTTTTT. Translating it yields CATRTGWTGELFF.

This rearrangement joins TRBV6-5 to TRBJ1-4; TRBD1 agrees at 10 bases. Germline-derived CDR1 and CDR2 are MNHEY and SVGAGI. The CDR3 runs 15 residues. V was pared by 6 bases and J by 7 bases, with 8 bases of the junction left unmatched. The CDR3 is CASSRTGGSGEKLFF. As DNA, the CDR3 is TGTGCCAGCAGCAGGACAGGGGGGTCTGGTGAAAAACTGTTTTTT.

The chain links TRBV27 to TRBJ2-5, with D possibly matching TRBD1 (6 bases). This CDR3 is 15 amino acids long. Trimming removed 2 bases from V and 2 bases from J, with 12 bases in between. Per the germline V gene, CDR1 is MNHEY and CDR2 is SMNVEV (reference sequence). The CDR3 DNA is TGTGCCAGCAGTTTAGGCAGGGGTTGGCAAGAGACCCAGTACTTC. This translates into CASSLGRGWQETQYF.

The rearrangement uses TRBV11-3 and TRBJ1-3, with 8 bases matching TRBD1. The CDR3 spans 16 residues. Trimming took 4 bases from V and 4 from J; bases not matched to a gene: 9. Germline CDR1 reads SGHNT; CDR2 reads YENEEA. CDR3 DNA sequence: TGTGCCAGCAGCTCCTTGGACAGGGCCCCCGGAAACACCATATATTTT. This codes for CASSSLDRAPGNTIYF.

The V call is TRBV7-2, the J call TRBJ2-1; D remains ambiguous. Germline values: CDR1 SGHTA, CDR2 FQGNSA. The CDR3 length is 14 residues. The V gene lost 2 bases and the J gene lost 4 bases, with 9 bases spanning the gap. The DNA of the CDR3 is TGTGCCAGCAGCTTACGGGCGGCTTACAATGAGCAGTTCTTC. Amino acids: CASSLRAAYNEQFF.

This chain connects TRBV2 to TRBJ2-3; D gene uncertain. The CDR3 spans 14 residues. V was clipped by 8 bases and J by 1 base, with 13 bases between them. Germline V gives CDR1 SNHLY, CDR2 FYNNEI. This chain's CDR3 is CASDFTRGTDTQYF. In DNA, the CDR3 is TGTGCCAGCGATTTTACCCGAGGCACAGATACGCAGTATTTT.

This chain connects TRBV9 to TRBJ2-5, with D perhaps TRBD2 (5 bases). V was pared by 4 bases and J by 5 bases, with 15 bases between. The CDR3 extends over 14 amino acids. Germline CDR1 reads SGDLS; CDR2 reads YYNGEE. CDR3 DNA: TGTGCCAGCAGCCCCCGGGGTCGTTCGGAGACCCAGTACTTC. It is translated as CASSPRGRSETQYF. Based on the CDR3 plus reference TRBV9 and TRBJ2-5, the full variable domain is DSGVTQTPKHLITATGQRVTLRCSPRSGDLSVYWYQQSLDQGLQFLIQYYNGEERAKGNILERFSAQQFPDLHSELNLSSLELGDSALYFCASSPRGRSETQYFGPGTRLLVL.

This clone was observed a handful of times. J is TRBJ2-2 and V is TRBV11-3, with 7 bases identical to TRBD1. Unmatched junction bases numbered 9, after V lost 1 base and J lost 7 bases. This CDR3 comprises 16 residues. The germline gives CDR1 SGHNT, CDR2 YENEEA. The DNA of the CDR3 is TGTGCCAGCAGCTTAGGAGACAGGGTATTTGGCGGGGAGCTGTTTTTT. Translated: CASSLGDRVFGGELFF.

V usage is TRBV5-1 and J usage is TRBJ2-3, with TRBD2 matching 11 bases. Per the germline V gene, CDR1 is SGHRS and CDR2 is YFSETQ. The CDR3 has 16 amino acids. With 4 bases clipped from V and 6 bases from J, the junction kept 10 bases outside the gene matches. The DNA of the CDR3 is TGCGCCAGCAGCCCCCCCCTAGCGGGGGGCCAGGATACGCAGTATTTT. Protein: CASSPPLAGGQDTQYF.